A selection of T cell receptor beta chains follows, all from one sample in a study of T-cell reconstitution after alpha-beta-depleted transplantation in children. TCRdb processed the PCR reads anew with MiXCR; each CDR3 protein has one entry. The sample has about 97,000 distinct CDR3 sequences, around 7.8% seen once. Sequencing was performed on PBMCs, taken before TCRalphabeta/CD19-depleted stem cell transplant. All receptors derive from a boy aged 2 to 9 with acute lymphoblastic leukemia, due to receive a stem cell transplant. The CDR3 runs from the conserved cysteine through the conserved F or W. D genes are given only for firm matches. Expanded clones get a size class; other rows say once, few or many, or leave the size out.

>TRBJ2-1|TRBD2|TRBV7-2|.
CASSPPRGAPRGEQFF
TGTGCCAGCAGCCCCCCTCGAGGGGCCCCGCGGGGGGAGCAGTTCTTC
>TRBJ1-1|.|TRBV6-2/TRBV6-3|few
CASRTLGGTEAFF
TGTGCCAGCAGGACCTTGGGCGGAACTGAAGCTTTCTTT
>TRBJ2-6|.|TRBV2|.
CASNFRASGANVLTF
TGTGCCAGCAATTTCAGGGCTTCTGGGGCCAACGTCCTGACTTTC
>TRBJ2-3|TRBD2|TRBV20-1|many
CSAKHPGLVLTDTQYF
TGCAGTGCTAAACATCCGGGACTAGTATTAACTGATACGCAGTATTTT
>TRBJ2-7|.|TRBV4-2|.
CASSQGEHPYEQYF
TGTGCCAGCAGCCAAGGGGAACACCCCTACGAGCAGTACTTC
>TRBJ2-1|TRBD2|TRBV4-2|.
CASSQVGGVSYNEQFF
TGTGCCAGCAGCCAAGTGGGGGGGGTCAGCTACAATGAGCAGTTCTTC
>TRBJ1-4|.|TRBV7-6|many
CASSPSGGQGEKLFF
TGTGCCAGCAGCCCCAGCGGGGGGCAGGGTGAAAAACTGTTTTTT
>TRBJ1-1|.|TRBV29-1|many
CSVDEGRTEAFF
TGCAGCGTTGACGAGGGTCGTACTGAAGCTTTCTTT
>TRBJ2-6|TRBD1|TRBV4-1|few
CASSQAKTGVSGANVLTF
TGCGCCAGCAGCCAAGCGAAGACAGGGGTCTCTGGGGCCAACGTCCTGACTTTC
>TRBJ2-5|.|TRBV12-3/TRBV12-4|many
CASTLDQETQYF
TGTGCCAGCACCCTGGACCAAGAGACCCAGTACTTC
>TRBJ2-1|TRBD2|TRBV4-3|.
CASSPLAAGNEQFF
TGCGCCAGCAGCCCACTAGCGGCGGGAAATGAGCAGTTCTTC
>TRBJ2-1|.|TRBV6-4|many
CASSGSGVTEQFF
TGTGCCAGCAGTGGATCAGGGGTTACTGAGCAGTTCTTC